This T cell receptor beta chain was profiled in a study of blood T cell repertoires in COVID-19. Sequenced by immunoSEQ multiplex PCR; TCRdb stores in-frame clones only, minus some. The sample has about 60,000 clones; 75% to 90% are singletons. Losses at the gene ends were 6 bases for V and 4 bases for J; bases not matched to a gene: 8. This CDR3 contains 14 residues. Per the germline V gene, CDR1 is MDHEN and CDR2 is SYDVKM. This clone was observed a few times. The sequencing sample was made of peripheral blood. The chain is built from TRBV28 and TRBJ1-1, with TRBD1 identical over 7 bases. The sequence was collected from a man between 60 and 70 years old with acute or convalescent COVID-19. In nucleotides, the CDR3 is TGTGCCAGCAGGCTAGGGGGCGAGGGCACTGAAGCTTTCTTT. Protein sequence: CASRLGGEGTEAFF.